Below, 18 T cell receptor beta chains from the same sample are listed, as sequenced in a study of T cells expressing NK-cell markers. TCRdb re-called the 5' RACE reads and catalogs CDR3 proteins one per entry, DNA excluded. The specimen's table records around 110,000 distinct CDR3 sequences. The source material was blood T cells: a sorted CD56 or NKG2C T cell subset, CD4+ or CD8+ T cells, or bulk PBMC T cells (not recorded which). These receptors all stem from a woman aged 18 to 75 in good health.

CDR3 sequence: CASSSSAVAHTYEQYF. This chain connects TRBV9 to TRBJ2-7; no DNA is available, so the TRBD2 call from TCRdb remains unchecked. This CDR3 region has 16 residues. Germline V gene sequence: CDR1 SGDLS, CDR2 YYNGEE.

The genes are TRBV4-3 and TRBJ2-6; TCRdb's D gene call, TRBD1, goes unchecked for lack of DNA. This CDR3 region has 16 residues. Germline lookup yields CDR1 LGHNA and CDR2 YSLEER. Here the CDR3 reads CASSQDAGAGANVLTF.

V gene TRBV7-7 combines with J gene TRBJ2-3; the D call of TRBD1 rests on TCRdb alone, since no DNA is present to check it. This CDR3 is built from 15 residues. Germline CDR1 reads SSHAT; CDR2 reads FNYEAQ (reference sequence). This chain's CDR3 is CASVKLGTDTDTQYF.

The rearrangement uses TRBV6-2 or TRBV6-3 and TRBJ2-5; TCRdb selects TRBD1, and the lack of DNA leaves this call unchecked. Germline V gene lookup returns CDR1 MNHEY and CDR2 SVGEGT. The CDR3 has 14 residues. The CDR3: CASRSGQSGETQYF.

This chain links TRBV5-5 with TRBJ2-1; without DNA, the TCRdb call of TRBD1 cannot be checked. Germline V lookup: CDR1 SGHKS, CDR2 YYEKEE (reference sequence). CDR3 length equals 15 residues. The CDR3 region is CASSWAGGGYNEQFF.

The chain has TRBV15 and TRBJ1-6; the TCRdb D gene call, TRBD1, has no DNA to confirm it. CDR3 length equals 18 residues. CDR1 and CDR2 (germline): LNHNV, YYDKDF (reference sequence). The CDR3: CATSGPLEASSYNSPLHF.

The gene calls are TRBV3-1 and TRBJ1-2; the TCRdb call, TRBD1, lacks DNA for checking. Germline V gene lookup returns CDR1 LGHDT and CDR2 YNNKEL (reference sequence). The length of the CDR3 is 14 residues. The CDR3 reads CASSPLQGFSGYTF.

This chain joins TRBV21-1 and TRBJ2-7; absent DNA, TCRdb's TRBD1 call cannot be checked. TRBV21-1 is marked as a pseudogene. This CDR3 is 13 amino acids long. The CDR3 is CASSNRDTYEQYF.

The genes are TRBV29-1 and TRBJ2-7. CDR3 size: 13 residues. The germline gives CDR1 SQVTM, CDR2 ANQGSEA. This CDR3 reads CSVEGDHSYEQYF.

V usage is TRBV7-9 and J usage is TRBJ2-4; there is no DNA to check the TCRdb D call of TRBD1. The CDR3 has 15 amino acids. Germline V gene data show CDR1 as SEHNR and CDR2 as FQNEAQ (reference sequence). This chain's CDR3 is CASSRTAASKNIQYF.

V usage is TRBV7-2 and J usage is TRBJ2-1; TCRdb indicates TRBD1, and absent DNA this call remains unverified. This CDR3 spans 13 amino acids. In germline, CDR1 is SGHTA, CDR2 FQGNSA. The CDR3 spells CASSFGGGPEQFF.

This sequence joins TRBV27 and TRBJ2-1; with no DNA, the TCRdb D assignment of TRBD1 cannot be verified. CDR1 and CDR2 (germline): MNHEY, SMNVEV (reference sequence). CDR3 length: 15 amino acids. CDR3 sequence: CASRSGTAPYNEQFF.

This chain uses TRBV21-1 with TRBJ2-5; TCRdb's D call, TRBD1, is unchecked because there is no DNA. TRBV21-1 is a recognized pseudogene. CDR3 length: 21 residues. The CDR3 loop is CASSKPTRTGEKKGHQETQYF.

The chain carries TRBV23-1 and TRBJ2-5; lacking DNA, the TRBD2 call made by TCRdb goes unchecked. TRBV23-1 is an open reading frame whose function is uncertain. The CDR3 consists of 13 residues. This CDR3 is CASKAGEKETQYF.

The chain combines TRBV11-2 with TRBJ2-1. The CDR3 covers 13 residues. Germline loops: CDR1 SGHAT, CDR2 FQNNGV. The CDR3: CASSLHLGDEQFF.

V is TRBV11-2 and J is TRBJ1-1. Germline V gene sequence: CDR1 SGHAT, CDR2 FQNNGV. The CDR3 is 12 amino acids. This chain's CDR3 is CASSSVYTEAFF.

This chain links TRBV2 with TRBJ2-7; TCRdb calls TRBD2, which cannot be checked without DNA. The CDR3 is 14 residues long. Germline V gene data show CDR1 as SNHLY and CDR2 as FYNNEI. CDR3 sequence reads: CASSDTSGSYEQYF.

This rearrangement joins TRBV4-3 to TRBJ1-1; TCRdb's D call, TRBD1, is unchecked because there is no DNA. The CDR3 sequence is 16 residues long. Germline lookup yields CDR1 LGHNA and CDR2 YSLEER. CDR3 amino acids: CASSHVPGQGDTEAFF.